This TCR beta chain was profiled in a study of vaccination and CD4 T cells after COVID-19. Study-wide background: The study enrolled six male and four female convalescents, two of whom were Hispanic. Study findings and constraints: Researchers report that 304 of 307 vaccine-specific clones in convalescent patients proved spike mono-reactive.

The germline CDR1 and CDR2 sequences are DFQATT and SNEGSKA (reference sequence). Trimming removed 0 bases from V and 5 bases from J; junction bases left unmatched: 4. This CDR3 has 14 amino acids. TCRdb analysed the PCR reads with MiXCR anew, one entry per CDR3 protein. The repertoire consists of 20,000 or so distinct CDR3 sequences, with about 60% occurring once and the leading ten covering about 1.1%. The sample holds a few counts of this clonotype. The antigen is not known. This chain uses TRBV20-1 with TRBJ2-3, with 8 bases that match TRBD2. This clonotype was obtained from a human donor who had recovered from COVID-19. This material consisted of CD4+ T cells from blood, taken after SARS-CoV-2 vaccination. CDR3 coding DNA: TGCAGTGCTAGAGAGGCGGGAGGAGTAGATACGCAGTATTTT. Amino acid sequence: CSAREAGGVDTQYF.